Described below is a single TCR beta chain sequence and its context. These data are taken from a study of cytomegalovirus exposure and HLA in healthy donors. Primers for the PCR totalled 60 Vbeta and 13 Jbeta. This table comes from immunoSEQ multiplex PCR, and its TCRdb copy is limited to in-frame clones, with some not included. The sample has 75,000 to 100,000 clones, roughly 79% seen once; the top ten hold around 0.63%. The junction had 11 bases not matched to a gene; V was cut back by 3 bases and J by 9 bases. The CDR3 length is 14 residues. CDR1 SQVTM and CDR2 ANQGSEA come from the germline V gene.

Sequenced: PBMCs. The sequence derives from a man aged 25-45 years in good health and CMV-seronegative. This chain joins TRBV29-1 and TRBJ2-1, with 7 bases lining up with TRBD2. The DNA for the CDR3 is TGCAGCGTTGATCGGGAGGTCTGGTTCGGTGAGCAGTTCTTC. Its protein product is CSVDREVWFGEQFF.